Listed below are T cell receptor beta chains from one sample, sequenced in a study of T and B cells in COVID-19 patients. TCRdb re-called the multiplex PCR reads with MiXCR, one entry per CDR3 protein. The data contain 13,000 or so distinct CDR3 sequences, 28% of them seen just once; the ten biggest clones take up 6.8%. The sequenced sample was blood. Source of these receptors: a human donor who had recovered from COVID-19. CDR3s include the opening cysteine and the closing phenylalanine or tryptophan. Fields, in order: V gene, CDR3 length, CDR3 protein.

V gene: TRBV5-5; CDR3 length: 18; CDR3 protein: CASSGPGQGLATNEKLFF
V gene: TRBV20-1; CDR3 length: 18; CDR3 protein: CSASSGLSGRRLDNEQFF
V gene: TRBV18; CDR3 length: 12; CDR3 protein: CASSPYTGELFF
V gene: TRBV6-6; CDR3 length: 12; CDR3 protein: CAIQTSGNTIYF
V gene: TRBV20-1; CDR3 length: 14; CDR3 protein: CSARPLGGLGELFF
V gene: TRBV30; CDR3 length: 11; CDR3 protein: CAWSAGNEQFF
V gene: TRBV11-1; CDR3 length: 13; CDR3 protein: CASSLGASYGYTF
V gene: TRBV27; CDR3 length: 15; CDR3 protein: CASKGGGTGANVLTF
V gene: TRBV5-4; CDR3 length: 13; CDR3 protein: CASSLGGNYGYTF
V gene: TRBV28; CDR3 length: 11; CDR3 protein: CASRAREKLFF
V gene: TRBV5-4; CDR3 length: 14; CDR3 protein: CASSWNRGEGAQHF
V gene: TRBV30; CDR3 length: 14; CDR3 protein: CAWSPPGLRYEQFF
V gene: TRBV7-2; CDR3 length: 16; CDR3 protein: CASSSGRVGLENIQYF
V gene: TRBV20-1; CDR3 length: 14; CDR3 protein: CSATTGTGDQPQHF
V gene: TRBV6-5; CDR3 length: 16; CDR3 protein: CASSLGLAGAGETQYF
V gene: TRBV5-6; CDR3 length: 16; CDR3 protein: CASSLSRPTGNTEAFF
V gene: TRBV10-3; CDR3 length: 14; CDR3 protein: CAISRREQTYEQYF
V gene: TRBV27; CDR3 length: 15; CDR3 protein: CASSRDRGWDTEAFF
V gene: TRBV20-1; CDR3 length: 13; CDR3 protein: CSVRLAGEGTQYF
V gene: TRBV19; CDR3 length: 15; CDR3 protein: CASSIFLGTNTEAFF
V gene: TRBV18; CDR3 length: 14; CDR3 protein: CASSQDNRGREQYF
V gene: TRBV6-5; CDR3 length: 12; CDR3 protein: CASRSADSPLHF
V gene: TRBV27; CDR3 length: 16; CDR3 protein: CASSLGARPSEETQYF
V gene: TRBV5-1; CDR3 length: 15; CDR3 protein: CASTPDRGYNSPLHF
V gene: TRBV12-3/TRBV12-4; CDR3 length: 13; CDR3 protein: CASTISGEFGYTF
V gene: TRBV18; CDR3 length: 14; CDR3 protein: CASSPGGINYEQYF
V gene: TRBV19; CDR3 length: 17; CDR3 protein: CASNEQGRPWGNQPQHF
V gene: TRBV19; CDR3 length: 13; CDR3 protein: CASSSGRHDTQYF
V gene: TRBV27; CDR3 length: 14; CDR3 protein: CASSWTGGPGEQYF
V gene: TRBV20-1; CDR3 length: 14; CDR3 protein: CSARDRPNTDTQYF
V gene: TRBV6-1; CDR3 length: 16; CDR3 protein: CASRDPGQGRNNEQFF
V gene: TRBV28; CDR3 length: 15; CDR3 protein: CASSGPRGGRETQYF
V gene: TRBV6-7; CDR3 length: 16; CDR3 protein: CVSSEARGLRADTQYF
V gene: TRBV5-4; CDR3 length: 15; CDR3 protein: CASSLFSGDPYEQYF
V gene: TRBV12-3/TRBV12-4; CDR3 length: 14; CDR3 protein: CASSTGGAVTEAFF
V gene: TRBV6-6; CDR3 length: 16; CDR3 protein: CASRGGRDRVDNEQFF
V gene: TRBV27; CDR3 length: 14; CDR3 protein: CASTLGQARYEQYF
V gene: TRBV7-6; CDR3 length: 15; CDR3 protein: CASSFSTTANTEAFF
V gene: TRBV19; CDR3 length: 17; CDR3 protein: CASSPGTSGVSYNEQFF
V gene: TRBV18; CDR3 length: 15; CDR3 protein: CASSPQADSVYGYTF
V gene: TRBV29-1; CDR3 length: 14; CDR3 protein: CSVRGGQASYEQYF
V gene: TRBV18; CDR3 length: 16; CDR3 protein: CASSPPSGSRADTQYF
V gene: TRBV6-4; CDR3 length: 14; CDR3 protein: CASSPRETGSPLHF
V gene: TRBV7-9; CDR3 length: 14; CDR3 protein: CASSYGGSYQPQHF
V gene: TRBV6-5; CDR3 length: 13; CDR3 protein: CASSSGTIDEQYF
V gene: TRBV10-3; CDR3 length: 14; CDR3 protein: CAISSLAGDNEQFF
V gene: TRBV12-3/TRBV12-4; CDR3 length: 14; CDR3 protein: CASSSGALGYEQYF
V gene: TRBV5-1; CDR3 length: 16; CDR3 protein: CASSLGVGQATGEQYF
V gene: TRBV18; CDR3 length: 14; CDR3 protein: CASKTGASGETQYF
V gene: TRBV19; CDR3 length: 16; CDR3 protein: CASSLVSRFDKNIQYF
V gene: TRBV6-5; CDR3 length: 14; CDR3 protein: CASSYRDRGYGYTF
V gene: TRBV30; CDR3 length: 13; CDR3 protein: CAWSREAVDEQFF